Following are 5 T cell receptor beta chains from one sample sequenced in a study of tumor-infiltrating lymphocytes in primary liver carcinoma. Researchers generated TCR beta cDNA from about 530 ng of total RNA, relying on a constant-region primer. Three nested multiplex PCR rounds, a slightly modified ARM-PCR, produced the libraries for TCR beta. TRBV1-TRBV30 forward primers and a C-beta reverse primer were used in the first two PCR rounds, which each ran for 9 to 10 cycles. A single record per CDR3 protein comes from TCRdb applying MiXCR to the multiplex PCR reads. The sample holds 330,000 or so distinct CDR3 sequences, roughly two thirds seen once. For blood RNA, unsorted whole blood served as the source, and germline DNA was extracted too. The sample taken for sequencing was peripheral blood. The receptors stem from a man aged 35 to 55 with primary liver carcinoma and hepatitis B virus infection.

A remark on this clonotype: Here the CDR3 omits its conserved ending phenylalanine or tryptophan, so a read error is the likely source. This chain joins TRBV5-4 and TRBJ2-1; D ambiguous. V was cut by 5 bases and J by 0 bases, with 9 bases left in between. Germline CDR1 is SGHNT and CDR2 is YYREEE (reference sequence). CDR3 length equals 14 residues. CDR3 sequence: CASSVQSSYNEQFV. CDR3 nucleotide sequence: TGTGCCAGCAGTGTGCAAAGCTCCTACAATGAGCAGTTCGTC.

To note about this clonotype: The junction and the germline gene differ at one end; a read error may be behind it. The DNA of the CDR3 is TGTGCCATCAGCCAACTAGCACTTAGCTCCTACGAGCAGTACTTC. Translation: CAISQLALSSYEQYF. The chain couples TRBV11-2 to TRBJ2-7; tentatively, D is TRBD2 (6 bases). Germline V gives CDR1 SGHAT, CDR2 FQNNGV. The CDR3 is made up of 15 amino acids.

Regarding this clonotype: A clone one base away is much larger, so this may be a read error. The rearrangement links TRBV29-1 to TRBJ1-1, with 11 positions matching TRBD1. After removal of 6 bases from V and 10 bases from J, the junction contained 7 bases not matched to a gene. Germline V gives CDR1 SQVTM, CDR2 ANQGSEA. The CDR3 length is 12 residues. As DNA, the CDR3 is TGCAGCGTCGCCGGGGACAGGGGGTTAGCTTTCTTT. Its protein is CSVAGDRGLAFF.

As regards this clonotype: At one end the junction does not follow the germline gene, possibly because of a read error. V is TRBV11-2 and J is TRBJ2-7, with 7 bases aligning to TRBD1. CDR1 is SGHAT and CDR2 is FQNNGV in the germline V gene. CDR3 length: 15 amino acids. CDR3: CASSLGGRGSDEQYF. CDR3 DNA sequence: TGTGCCAGCAGCTTAGGTGGCAGGGGGTCTGACGAGCAGTATTTC.

With regard to this clonotype: Mismatch with germline at one junction end may stem from a read error. V gene TRBV5-6 combines with J gene TRBJ2-1, with 8 nucleotides matching TRBD1. CDR1 and CDR2 from the germline V gene are SGHDT and YYEEEE. CDR3 size: 15 residues. In DNA form, the CDR3 reads TGTGCTAGCAGCCCGCGGACAGGGCGGTACAATGGGCAGTTCTTC. Translation: CASSPRTGRYNGQFF. Full variable domain (remainder filled in from reference TRBV5-6 and TRBJ2-1): DAGVTQSPTHLIKTRGQQVTLRCSPKSGHDTVSWYQQALGQGPQFIFQYYEEEERQRGNFPDRFSGHQFPNYSSELNVNALLLGDSALYLCASSPRTGRYNGQFFGPGTRLTVL.